This T cell receptor beta chain derives from a study of blood T cells in healthy people across ages. This clonotype was seen only a few times. CDR3 size: 12 residues. V was clipped by 4 bases and J by 4 bases; unmatched bases: 1. Germline lookup yields CDR1 DFQATT and CDR2 SNEGSKA (reference sequence). The second PCR ran about 7 to 12 cycles with a sample-barcoded 5' primer and J-beta primers. Using its own MiXCR run on the 5' RACE reads, TCRdb lists one record per CDR3 protein. The repertoire has about 1.8 million distinct CDR3 sequences, about 50% of them found once; the top ten carry less than 2.5%.

This clonotype was sampled from a woman in her thirties or forties in good health. The sample consisted of blood. The chain employs TRBV20-1 and TRBJ2-1; 7 nucleotides line up with TRBD2. CDR3 amino acids: CSAMRGYNEQFF. The CDR3 DNA follows: TGCAGTGCTATGCGGGGGTACAATGAGCAGTTCTTC.